This entry concerns a single T cell receptor (beta chain). This sample is drawn from a study of blood T cell repertoires in COVID-19. Data came from immunoSEQ multiplex PCR; TCRdb stores just in-frame clones and leaves some out. Seen here are 200,000 to 250,000 clones, under 90% observed once, and the top ten hold 3.5% to 4.5%. Germline V gene lookup returns CDR1 SGHTA and CDR2 FQGNSA. This CDR3 has 16 amino acids. Between the trimmed V and J ends, which lost 5 bases and 6 bases, there was a span of 22 bases. This clonotype originated in a man in his forties or fifties with acute or convalescent COVID-19. The V call is TRBV7-2, the J call TRBJ1-2, with D perhaps TRBD1 (5 bases). Sequenced: peripheral blood. The CDR3 loop is CASSPRNPGVGDGYTF. In nucleotides, the CDR3 is TGTGCCAGCAGCCCCCGTAATCCGGGGGTAGGTGATGGCTACACCTTC.